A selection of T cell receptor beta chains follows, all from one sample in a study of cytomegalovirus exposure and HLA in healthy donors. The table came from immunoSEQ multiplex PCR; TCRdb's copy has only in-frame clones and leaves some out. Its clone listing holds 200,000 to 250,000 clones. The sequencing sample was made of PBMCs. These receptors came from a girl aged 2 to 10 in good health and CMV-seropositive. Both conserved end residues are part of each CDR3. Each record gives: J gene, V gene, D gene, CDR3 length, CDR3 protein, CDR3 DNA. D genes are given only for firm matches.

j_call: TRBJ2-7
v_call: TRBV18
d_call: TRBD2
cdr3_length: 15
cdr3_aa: CASSPDSGWAYEQYF
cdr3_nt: TGTGCCAGCTCACCAGATAGCGGGTGGGCCTACGAGCAGTACTTC

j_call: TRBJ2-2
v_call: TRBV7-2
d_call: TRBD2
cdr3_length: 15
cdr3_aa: CASSLGLAGPGELFF
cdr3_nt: TGTGCCAGCAGCTTAGGACTAGCGGGACCCGGGGAGCTGTTTTTT

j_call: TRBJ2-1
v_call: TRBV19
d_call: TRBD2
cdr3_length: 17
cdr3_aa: CASSIRLKRGPRDEQFF
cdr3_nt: TGTGCCAGTAGTATTCGACTCAAGCGGGGCCCAAGGGATGAGCAGTTCTTC

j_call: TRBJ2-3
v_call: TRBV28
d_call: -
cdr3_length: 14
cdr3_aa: CASNAQTRSDTQYF
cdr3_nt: TGTGCCAGCAATGCCCAAACCCGGTCAGATACGCAGTATTTT

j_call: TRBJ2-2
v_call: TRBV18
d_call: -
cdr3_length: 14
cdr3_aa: CASSPLDITGELFF
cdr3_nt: TGTGCCAGCTCACCACTAGACATCACCGGGGAGCTGTTTTTT

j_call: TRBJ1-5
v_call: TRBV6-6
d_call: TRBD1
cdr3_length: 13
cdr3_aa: CASKDRGDQPQHF
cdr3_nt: TGTGCCAGCAAAGACAGGGGGGATCAGCCCCAGCATTTT

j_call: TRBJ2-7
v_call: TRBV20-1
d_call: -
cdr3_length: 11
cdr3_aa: CSAPVLREQYF
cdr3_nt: TGCAGTGCTCCGGTTTTACGCGAGCAGTACTTC

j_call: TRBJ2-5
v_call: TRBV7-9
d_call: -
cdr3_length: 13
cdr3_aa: CASSLTSPETQYF
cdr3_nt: TGTGCCAGCAGCTTGACTAGTCCGGAGACCCAGTACTTC

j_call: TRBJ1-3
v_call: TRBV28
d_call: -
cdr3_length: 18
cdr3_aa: CASSLDLGGSSSGNTIYF
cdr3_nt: TGTGCCAGCAGTCTTGACCTCGGCGGCAGTAGCTCTGGAAACACCATATATTTT

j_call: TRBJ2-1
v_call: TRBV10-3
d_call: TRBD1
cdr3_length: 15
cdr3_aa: CATGFGTGGGNEQFF
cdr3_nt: TGTGCCACAGGCTTCGGGACAGGGGGGGGAAATGAGCAGTTCTTC

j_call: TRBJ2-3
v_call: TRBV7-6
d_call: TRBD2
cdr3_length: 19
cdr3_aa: CASSLLAGGTAMGTDTQYF
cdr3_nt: TGTGCCAGCAGCTTACTAGCGGGAGGCACAGCGATGGGCACAGATACGCAGTATTTT

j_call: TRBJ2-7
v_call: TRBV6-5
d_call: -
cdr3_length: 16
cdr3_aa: CASSYSWERGVGEQYF
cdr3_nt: TGTGCCAGCAGTTACAGTTGGGAACGGGGAGTTGGCGAGCAGTACTTC

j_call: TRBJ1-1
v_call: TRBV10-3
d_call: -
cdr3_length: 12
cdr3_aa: CATRQGSTEAFF
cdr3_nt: TGTGCCACCCGCCAGGGTTCCACTGAAGCTTTCTTT

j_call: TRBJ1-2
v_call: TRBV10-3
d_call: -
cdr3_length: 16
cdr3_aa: CAISESSPSAGYGYTF
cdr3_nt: TGTGCCATCAGTGAGTCGAGTCCCTCTGCGGGGTATGGCTACACCTTC

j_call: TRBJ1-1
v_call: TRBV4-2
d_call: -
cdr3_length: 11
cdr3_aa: CASLGPIEAFF
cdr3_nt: TGTGCCAGCCTTGGGCCGATTGAAGCTTTCTTT

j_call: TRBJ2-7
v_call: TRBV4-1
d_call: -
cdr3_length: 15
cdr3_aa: CASSQDRNRAYEQYF
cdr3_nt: TGCGCCAGCAGCCAAGATCGAAACCGGGCCTACGAGCAGTACTTC

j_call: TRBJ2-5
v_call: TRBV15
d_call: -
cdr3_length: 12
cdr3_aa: CATSVRGETQYF
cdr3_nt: TGTGCCACCAGCGTCAGGGGTGAGACCCAGTACTTC

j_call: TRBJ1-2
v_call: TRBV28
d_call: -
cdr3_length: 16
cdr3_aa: CASSLAVGRGNYGYTF
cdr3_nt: TGTGCCAGCAGTTTAGCCGTGGGGCGAGGAAACTATGGCTACACCTTC

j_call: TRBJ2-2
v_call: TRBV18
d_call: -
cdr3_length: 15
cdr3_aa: CASSRGTPGSGELFF
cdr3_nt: TGTGCCAGCTCACGGGGAACACCGGGGTCCGGGGAGCTGTTTTTT

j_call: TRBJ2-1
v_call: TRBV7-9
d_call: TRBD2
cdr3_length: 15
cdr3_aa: CASSLTGLAGAGQFF
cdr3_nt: TGTGCCAGCAGCTTAACGGGACTAGCGGGAGCAGGGCAGTTCTTC

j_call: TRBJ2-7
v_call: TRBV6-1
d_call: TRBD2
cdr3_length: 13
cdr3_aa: CASGGGRSYEQYF
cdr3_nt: TGTGCCAGCGGGGGCGGGAGGTCCTACGAGCAGTACTTC

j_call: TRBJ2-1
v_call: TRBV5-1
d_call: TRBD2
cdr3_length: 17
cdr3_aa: CASSHRTSGRGDNEQFF
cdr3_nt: TGCGCCAGCAGCCACCGGACTAGCGGGAGAGGGGACAATGAGCAGTTCTTC

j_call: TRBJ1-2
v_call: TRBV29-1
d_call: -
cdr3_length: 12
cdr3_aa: CSVDPGEYGYTF
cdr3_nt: TGCAGCGTTGATCCGGGGGAGTATGGCTACACCTTC

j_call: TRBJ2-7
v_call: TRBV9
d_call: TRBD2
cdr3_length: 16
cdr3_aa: CASSVGSSGSLYEQYF
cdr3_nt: TGTGCCAGCAGCGTAGGTTCTAGCGGGAGTCTTTACGAGCAGTACTTC

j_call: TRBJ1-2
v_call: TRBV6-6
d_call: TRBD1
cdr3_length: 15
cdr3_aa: CASMSGGEVLHGYTF
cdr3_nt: TGTGCCAGCATGTCAGGGGGCGAGGTCCTACACGGCTACACCTTC